Detailed here is one TCR beta chain. The antigen is unknown. This sample was taken from a study of shared clonotypes between healthy human individuals. CD8 cells regarded as naive lacked CD45RO, were positively chosen for CCR7, and omitted terminally differentiated effector memory CD45RA+ cells. At deep level, the assay was performed. Each PCR replicate from the sorted subsets contained about 200 ng DNA, which is about 30,000 T cell genomes. Some clones are missing from TCRdb's copy, which holds only in-frame ones; the method was immunoSEQ multiplex PCR. The sample includes around 1,900,000 clones, about 93% seen only once; the top ten take about 1.7%. Study-level findings and limits: Limitation of the genetic and exposure-history diversity represented came from the few donors.

There are 17 residues in the CDR3. Germline V gene data show CDR1 as LGHNA and CDR2 as YSLEER. V lost 0 bases and J lost 3, with 15 bases in between. The sample comprised naive CD8+ T cells from PBMCs. This chain uses TRBV4-3 with TRBJ2-1; the D gene is possibly TRBD1 (6 bases). The TCR originated in a man aged 18 to 29 in good health. Some clones in this sample may be carry-over from other donors' samples. The CDR3 region has the DNA TGCGCCAGCAGCCAAGATGCCACCCGGGACAACTACAATGAGCAGTTCTTC. It yields the protein CASSQDATRDNYNEQFF.